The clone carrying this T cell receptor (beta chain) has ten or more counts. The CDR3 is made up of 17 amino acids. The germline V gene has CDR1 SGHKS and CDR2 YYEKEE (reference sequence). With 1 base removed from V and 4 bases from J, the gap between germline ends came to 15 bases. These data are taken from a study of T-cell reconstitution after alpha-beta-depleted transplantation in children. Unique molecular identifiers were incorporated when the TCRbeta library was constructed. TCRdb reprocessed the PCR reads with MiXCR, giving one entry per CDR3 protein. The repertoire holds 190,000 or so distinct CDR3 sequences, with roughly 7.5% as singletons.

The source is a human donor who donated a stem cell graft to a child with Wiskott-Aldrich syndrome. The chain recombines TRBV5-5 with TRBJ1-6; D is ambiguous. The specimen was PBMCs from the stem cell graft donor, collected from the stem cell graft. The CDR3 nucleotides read TGTGCCAGCAGCTTGTTTAAGCAGGCATCTTATAATTCACCCCTCCACTTT. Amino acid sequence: CASSLFKQASYNSPLHF.